A single T cell receptor (beta chain) is shown here with its context. Its target is unknown. All the patients suffered relapse after autologous stem cell transplantation, and brentuximab vedotin exposure differed. TCRdb's table, derived via immunoSEQ multiplex PCR, lists solely in-frame clones and lacks some. Of around 14,000 clones detected, around 83% appear once; the ten largest clones hold under 30%. The data are from a study of PD-1 blockade in classical Hodgkin lymphoma. About the research overall: The study gave patients nivolumab 3 mg/kg intravenously every 2 weeks. General observations from the study: By C4D1 there was a significant rise in CD4+ TCR diversity but not in CD8+ TCR diversity.

The V gene end was trimmed by 3 bases and the J gene end by 0 bases; junction bases not matched to a gene: 1. CDR1 MDHEN and CDR2 SYDVKM come from the germline V gene. CDR3 length: 15 amino acids. The specimen was peripheral blood mononuclear cells (PBMCs), collected before the second cycle of nivolumab. This chain uses TRBV28 with TRBJ2-2; 7 bases align to TRBD2. The receptor comes from a human donor with classical Hodgkin lymphoma. CDR3 in DNA: TGTGCCAGCAGTTTGGCGGGGGCGAACACCGGGGAGCTGTTTTTT. It is translated as CASSLAGANTGELFF. The entire variable domain, with the rest obtained from reference TRBV28 and TRBJ2-2, is as follows: DVKVTQSSRYLVKRTGEKVFLECVQDMDHENMFWYRQDPGLGLRLIYFSYDVKMKEKGDIPEGYSVSREKKERFSLILESASTNQTSMYLCASSLAGANTGELFFGEGSRLTVL.